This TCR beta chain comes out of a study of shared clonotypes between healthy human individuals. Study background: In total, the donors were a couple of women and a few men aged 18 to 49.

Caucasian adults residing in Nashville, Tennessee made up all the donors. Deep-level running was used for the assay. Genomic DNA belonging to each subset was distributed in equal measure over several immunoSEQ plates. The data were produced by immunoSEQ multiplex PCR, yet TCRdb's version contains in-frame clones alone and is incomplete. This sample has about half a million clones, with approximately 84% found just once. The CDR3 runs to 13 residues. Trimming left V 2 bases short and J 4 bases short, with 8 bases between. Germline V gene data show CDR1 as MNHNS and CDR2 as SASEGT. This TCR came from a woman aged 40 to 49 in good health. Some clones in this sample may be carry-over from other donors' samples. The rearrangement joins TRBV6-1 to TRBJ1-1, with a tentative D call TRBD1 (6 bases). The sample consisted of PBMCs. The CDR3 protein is CASSEQGPTEAFF. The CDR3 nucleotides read TGTGCCAGCAGTGAACAGGGGCCCACTGAAGCTTTCTTT.